This entry features one TCR beta chain sequence. The sample is drawn from a study of blood T cell repertoires in COVID-19. Across the whole study: Donors in the United States, Italy and Spain gave samples during acute or convalescent COVID-19. From T cells, B-cell-depleted T cells, or PBMCs came the material, which was cDNA or gDNA.

The V segment lost 2 bases and the J segment 1 base; nucleotides outside the gene matches: 5. The CDR3 spans 16 residues. Germline-derived CDR1 and CDR2 are MNHEY and SVGAGI. Per the original data handling: Nucleated cell number was recorded as an estimate derived from reference gene primer amplification. The protocol was immunoSEQ multiplex PCR, while the TCRdb copy is restricted to in-frame clones and leaves out a portion. The DNA gave D and trimming, while V, J and clone size come from that table. Found here are over 200,000 clones, 87% of them singletons; the top ten hold 10% to 15%. The sequence derives from a woman aged 18 to 35 who had recovered from COVID-19. The genes are TRBV6-5 and TRBJ2-1, with 7 nucleotides matching TRBD2. The sequenced sample consisted of peripheral blood. The CDR3 nucleotides read TGTGCCAGCAGTTACATGGCGGGAGTGTCCTACAATGAGCAGTTCTTC. Translation: CASSYMAGVSYNEQFF.